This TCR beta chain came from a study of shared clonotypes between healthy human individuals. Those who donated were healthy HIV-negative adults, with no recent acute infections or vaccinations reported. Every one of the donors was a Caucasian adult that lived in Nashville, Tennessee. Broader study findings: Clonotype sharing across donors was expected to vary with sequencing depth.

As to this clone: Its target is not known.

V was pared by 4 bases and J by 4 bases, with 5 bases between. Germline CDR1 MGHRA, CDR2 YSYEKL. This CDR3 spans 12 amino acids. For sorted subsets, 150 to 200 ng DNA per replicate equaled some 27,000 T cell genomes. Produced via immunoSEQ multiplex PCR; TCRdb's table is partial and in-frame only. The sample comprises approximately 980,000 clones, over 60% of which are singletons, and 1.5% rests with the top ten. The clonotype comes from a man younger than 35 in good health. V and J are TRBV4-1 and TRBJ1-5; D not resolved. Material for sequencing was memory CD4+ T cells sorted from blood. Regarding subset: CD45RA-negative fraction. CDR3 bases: TGCGCCAGCAGCCGTCCAAATCAGCCCCAGCATTTT. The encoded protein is CASSRPNQPQHF.